Following are 28 T cell receptor beta chains from one sample sequenced in a study of blood T cell repertoires in COVID-19. Here immunoSEQ multiplex PCR was the method, and the copy in TCRdb shows in-frame clones only, minus some. This sample carries 350,000 or so clones, 88% of them seen once, and the ten largest clones take around 0.92%. What was sequenced was PBMCs or T cells enriched from blood (not recorded which). The receptor source for this set is a woman aged 25 to 39 who had been exposed to COVID-19.

The CDR3 DNA is TGCGCCAGCAGCGCGGGACTAAGCTACGAGCAGTACTTC. Its protein product is CASSAGLSYEQYF. This chain joins TRBV10-2 and TRBJ2-7; TRBD2 matches at 7 bases. The CDR3 covers 13 residues. J was trimmed by 3 bases and V by 6 bases; bases with no gene match: 5. The germline V gene encodes CDR1 WSHSY and CDR2 SAAADI.

The chain has TRBV18 and TRBJ1-3; 8 bases match TRBD1. Germline CDR1 reads KGHSH; CDR2 reads LQKENI. This CDR3 contains 20 residues. The J segment lost 0 bases and the V segment lost 1 base, leaving 14 bases of the junction unmatched. CDR3 protein: CASSPLFRGRALDSGNTIYF. CDR3 in DNA: TGTGCCAGCTCACCACTATTCAGGGGGCGCGCCTTGGACTCTGGAAACACCATATATTTT.

V usage is TRBV6-5 and J usage is TRBJ2-1; TRBD2 agrees at 7 bases. This CDR3 region has 13 residues. V dropped 8 bases and J dropped 4; count of bases not matched to a gene: 5. The germline gives CDR1 MNHEY, CDR2 SVGAGI. The DNA of the CDR3 is TGTGCCAGCGGGCGGGAGAATTACAATGAGCAGTTCTTC. This sequence encodes CASGRENYNEQFF.

The chain carries TRBV28 and TRBJ2-1; 9 bases map to TRBD2. The CDR3 contains 22 residues. Looked up from germline, CDR1 is MDHEN and CDR2 is SYDVKM. The J segment lost 0 bases and the V segment lost 5 bases, leaving 23 bases of the junction unmatched. The CDR3 protein is CASSPSSGIRPTLGLSYNEQFF. DNA for the CDR3: TGTGCCAGCAGTCCCTCTAGCGGGATCCGGCCTACCCTGGGCCTCTCCTACAATGAGCAGTTCTTC.

This clone was seen only a few times. The genes are TRBV2 and TRBJ1-3; 10 bases are a match to TRBD1. Germline V gives CDR1 SNHLY, CDR2 FYNNEI. V gave up 5 bases and J gave up 0 bases; unmatched junction bases: 10. The CDR3 is 18 amino acids. CDR3 coding DNA: TGTGCCAGCAGTCCGACAGGGGGCTCCCCACTCTCTGGAAACACCATATATTTT. Its translation is CASSPTGGSPLSGNTIYF.

J is TRBJ1-5 and V is TRBV19; 9 bases match TRBD1. The CDR3 has 12 amino acids. V lost 3 bases to trimming and J lost 9 bases; unmatched junction nucleotides: 0. Germline assignment: CDR1 LNHDA and CDR2 SQIVND (reference sequence). CDR3 sequence: CASSMGQGPQHF. The CDR3 DNA follows: TGTGCCAGTAGTATGGGACAGGGGCCCCAGCATTTT.

The rearrangement links TRBV5-6 to TRBJ1-3; D unresolved. Germline CDR1 reads SGHDT; CDR2 reads YYEEEE. The ends were cut back, 0 bases at V and 3 bases at J, with 13 bases in the middle. This CDR3 is built from 16 residues. The CDR3 spells CASSLGVGVSGNTIYF. The CDR3 DNA reads TGTGCCAGCAGCTTGGGGGTGGGAGTGAGTGGAAACACCATATATTTT.

The chain carries TRBV30 and TRBJ1-5; unclear D gene. This CDR3 spans 13 amino acids. The V end was cut by 1 base, the J end by 11 bases, with 15 bases between. CDR1 GTSNPN and CDR2 SVGIG come from the germline V gene (reference sequence). The DNA of the CDR3 is TGTGCCTGGAGTGACGACGGACTCAAGACCCAGCATTTT. It codes for CAWSDDGLKTQHF.

The gene calls are TRBV7-8 and TRBJ2-5; maybe TRBD1 (6 bases). The V and J ends lost 5 bases and 5 bases respectively, with 15 bases between them. CDR3 length: 14 residues. Germline V gene lookup returns CDR1 SGHVS and CDR2 FQNEAQ. The CDR3 sequence is CASSPLGGRETQYF. CDR3 sequence (DNA): TGTGCCAGCAGCCCTTTAGGGGGTAGGGAGACCCAGTACTTC.

The V call is TRBV11-3, the J call TRBJ1-2; D possibly corresponds to TRBD1 (6 bases). Germline values: CDR1 SGHNT, CDR2 YENEEA. Trimming stripped 5 bases from V and 8 bases from J, with 12 bases between. The CDR3 is 12 amino acids. The CDR3, as DNA: TGTGCCAGCAGCGAACGGGACACGGGCTACACCTTC. Its protein product is CASSERDTGYTF.

The genes are TRBV27 and TRBJ2-1, with D possibly TRBD2 on 6 matching bases. The CDR3 totals 14 residues. Germline V lookup: CDR1 MNHEY, CDR2 SMNVEV (reference sequence). V gave up 6 bases and J gave up 5 bases, with 14 bases separating them. CDR3 sequence reads: CASSRAGSNNEQFF. The DNA of the CDR3 is TGTGCCAGCAGCCGGGCGGGAAGTAACAATGAGCAGTTCTTC.

The chain uses TRBV28 and TRBJ2-7, with 8 bases fitting TRBD2. Germline loops: CDR1 MDHEN, CDR2 SYDVKM. This CDR3 spans 16 amino acids. The V and J ends lost 8 bases and 1 base, in that order; junction bases with no gene match: 13. For the CDR3, the DNA is TGTGCCAGCCCCCCGCTAGCGGGTGCCAAGTCCTACGAGCAGTACTTC. Amino acid sequence: CASPPLAGAKSYEQYF.

V is TRBV29-1 and J is TRBJ1-2; 10 nucleotides align to TRBD1. Germline assignment: CDR1 SQVTM and CDR2 ANQGSEA. With V trimmed by 3 bases and J by 8 bases, 6 bases remained unmatched. CDR3 length: 13 amino acids. CDR3 nucleotide sequence: TGCAGCGTTGACCGACAGGGGGCGGTGGGCTACACCTTC. Protein sequence: CSVDRQGAVGYTF.

The J gene is TRBJ2-1, the V gene TRBV3-1 (or the pseudogene TRBV3-2); D is perhaps TRBD2 (5 bases). The V gene lost 0 bases and the J gene lost 6 bases, with 18 bases spanning the gap. This CDR3 has 17 amino acids. Germline loops: CDR1 LGHDT, CDR2 YNNKEL (reference sequence). The CDR3 DNA follows: TGTGCCAGCAGCCAAGATTGGGGTGCGCGAGCGGCCAATGAGCAGTTCTTC. It encodes CASSQDWGARAANEQFF.

V is TRBV9 and J is TRBJ1-2; 9 nucleotides align to TRBD1. V dropped 3 bases and J dropped 2; count of bases not matched to a gene: 2. CDR1 and CDR2 from the germline V gene are SGDLS and YYNGEE. The CDR3 is 14 residues long. CDR3 loop: CASSATGGNYGYTF. The CDR3 region has the DNA TGTGCCAGCAGCGCGACAGGGGGGAACTATGGCTACACCTTC.

This rearrangement joins TRBV18 to TRBJ2-6, with 10 bases that match TRBD1. The CDR3 length is 18 residues. CDR1 and CDR2 from the germline V gene are KGHSH and LQKENI. With V trimmed by 3 bases and J by 4 bases, 9 bases remained unmatched. CDR3 nucleotide sequence: TGTGCCAGCTCACCGTTGACAGGGGGCGCTTCGGGGGCCAACGTCCTGACTTTC. Its protein is CASSPLTGGASGANVLTF.

The chain carries TRBV30 and TRBJ2-7; D gene uncertain. The CDR3 totals 19 residues. In germline, CDR1 is GTSNPN, CDR2 SVGIG (reference sequence). V lost 2 bases and J 0 bases, leaving 26 bases between the germline ends. The CDR3 coding sequence is TGTGCCTGGAGTTCCCCGATCCGGGTCCTCAAGAATCCCTCCTACGAGCAGTACTTC. Protein: CAWSSPIRVLKNPSYEQYF.

DNA of the CDR3: TGTGCCAGCAGCTTAGCGGGAGGTTCCACCGGGGAGCTGTTTTTT. This translates into CASSLAGGSTGELFF. The rearrangement links TRBV14 to TRBJ2-2; TRBD2 agrees at 10 bases. The CDR3 consists of 15 residues. The germline CDR1 and CDR2 sequences are SGHDN and FVKESK. J gave up 4 bases and V 5 bases, and 4 bases lay outside the gene matches.

This clone was seen a few times. The chain couples TRBV5-1 to TRBJ1-2; 8 bases agree with TRBD1. V shed 4 bases, J shed 4 bases, and the junction held 18 bases outside the gene matches. This CDR3 is 18 amino acids long. In germline, CDR1 is SGHRS, CDR2 YFSETQ. CDR3 in amino acids: CASSTRTGLTSAAYGYTF. DNA of the CDR3: TGCGCCAGCAGCACGAGGACAGGGCTGACATCCGCTGCCTATGGCTACACCTTC.

The V gene is TRBV10-3, the J gene TRBJ2-1; a weak D match, TRBD2 (6 bases). Germline V gene data show CDR1 as ENHRY and CDR2 as SYGVKD. Trimming removed 6 bases from V and 4 bases from J, with 16 bases in between. The CDR3 contains 15 residues. The CDR3 sequence is CAISPWGDLYNEQFF. The CDR3 DNA reads TGTGCCATCAGCCCCTGGGGGGACTTGTACAATGAGCAGTTCTTC.

This clone was observed a few times. The chain links TRBV7-9 to TRBJ2-7; 8 bases are a match to TRBD1. V trimming: 1 base; J trimming: 3 bases; junction bases outside the gene matches: 2. The V gene's germline CDR1 is SEHNR and CDR2 FQNEAQ (reference sequence). The CDR3 spans 14 residues. The CDR3 here is CASSLGGQVYEQYF. The CDR3, as DNA: TGTGCCAGCAGCTTAGGGGGACAGGTCTACGAGCAGTACTTC.

CDR3 DNA sequence: TGTGCCAGCTCACCCTTCAGGGAAACTAATGAAAAACTGTTTTTT. Translated: CASSPFRETNEKLFF. The chain links TRBV18 to TRBJ1-4; D is perhaps TRBD1 (5 bases). The germline V gene has CDR1 KGHSH and CDR2 LQKENI. V shed 3 bases and J shed 1 base, with 9 bases lying between them. The CDR3 totals 15 residues.

CDR3 nucleotide sequence: TGTGCCAGTAGTATAAAAGCTAGCGGGACCCCGATCGGTGAGCAGTTCTTC. Translation: CASSIKASGTPIGEQFF. This chain uses TRBV19 with TRBJ2-1, with 9 bases identical to TRBD2. The CDR3 contains 17 residues. V lost 2 bases, J lost 9 bases, and 14 bases stayed unmatched. The V gene's germline CDR1 is LNHDA and CDR2 SQIVND (reference sequence).

This chain joins TRBV5-8 and TRBJ1-1; 9 nucleotides line up with TRBD1. In germline, CDR1 is SGHTS, CDR2 YDEGEE. Germline trimming cut 2 bases from V and 4 bases from J; bases unmatched to any gene: 6. This CDR3 contains 15 residues. CDR3 bases: TGTGCCAGCAGCTTACTGGGACAGGGTAGCACTGAAGCTTTCTTT. Its translation: CASSLLGQGSTEAFF.

V and J are TRBV4-1 and TRBJ1-2; 7 positions match TRBD1. V shed 0 bases and J 0 bases; nucleotides not matched to a gene: 1. Germline-derived CDR1 and CDR2 are MGHRA and YSYEKL. The CDR3 has 15 residues. CDR3 sequence reads: CASSQDGTANYGYTF. The DNA of the CDR3 is TGCGCCAGCAGCCAAGATGGGACAGCTAACTATGGCTACACCTTC.

The rearrangement joins TRBV5-4 to TRBJ2-1; 16 bases align to TRBD2. The germline CDR1 and CDR2 sequences are SGHNT and YYREEE (reference sequence). V trimming: 4 bases; J trimming: 4 bases; junction bases outside the gene matches: 8. The CDR3 is 18 residues long. This CDR3 reads CASSTGTSGRASYNEQFF. For the CDR3, the DNA is TGTGCCAGCAGCACTGGGACTAGCGGGAGGGCCAGTTACAATGAGCAGTTCTTC.

This chain joins TRBV29-1 and TRBJ2-6; no clear D. Germline V gene sequence: CDR1 SQVTM, CDR2 ANQGSEA. V was shortened by 1 base and J by 4 bases, with 14 bases between the two germline ends. This CDR3 region has 16 residues. The CDR3 reads CSVEGSAGAGANVLTF. The DNA for the CDR3 is TGCAGCGTTGAAGGGTCAGCCGGAGCCGGGGCCAACGTCCTGACTTTC.

This clone came up many times. This chain connects TRBV30 to TRBJ1-2; 8 positions match TRBD1. CDR1 GTSNPN and CDR2 SVGIG come from the germline V gene (reference sequence). The CDR3 covers 14 residues. Trimming cost V 1 base and J 4 bases; bases outside gene matches: 5. The DNA of the CDR3 is TGTGCCTGGAGTGCAGGGACAGGCCTCTATGGCTACACCTTC. Its protein product is CAWSAGTGLYGYTF.